This T cell receptor beta chain was recorded in a study of blood T cell repertoires in COVID-19. Study as a whole: Sites across the United States, Italy and Spain contributed samples from acute and convalescent COVID-19. Sources were T cells, B-cell-depleted T cells, or PBMCs; the material itself was cDNA or gDNA.

Some clones are missing from TCRdb's copy, which holds only in-frame ones; the method was immunoSEQ multiplex PCR. The data contain 110,000 or so clones, 85% of them singletons. The V gene's germline CDR1 is SGHRS and CDR2 YFSETQ. The CDR3 consists of 16 residues. V gave up 4 bases and J gave up 2 bases, with 13 bases separating them. The receptor was isolated from a human donor in a cohort sampled during active COVID-19. The material sequenced was peripheral blood. The J gene is TRBJ2-6, the V gene TRBV5-1, with D possibly being TRBD1 (6 bases). The CDR3, as DNA: TGCGCCAGCAGCCCCGAGGGGGTCACTGGGGCCAACGTCCTGACTTTC. Its protein is CASSPEGVTGANVLTF.